The sequence of this T cell receptor beta chain was determined in a study of cytomegalovirus exposure and HLA in healthy donors. Overall study: Approximately 190 million T cells yielded 110 million or so unique TCR beta sequences in earlier analysis. General observations from the study: On later analysis, the bulk of CMV-associated TCR beta chains appeared to be HLA-restricted.

CDR1 SEHNR and CDR2 FQNEAQ come from the germline V gene (reference sequence). The V gene end was trimmed by 5 bases and the J gene end by 6 bases; junction bases not matched to a gene: 15. The CDR3 is made up of 16 amino acids. Primers included in the PCR were 60 Vbeta and 13 Jbeta primers. Sequencing used immunoSEQ multiplex PCR; TCRdb keeps in-frame clones, though not all of them. Of 150,000 to 200,000 clones listed, roughly nine tenths are singletons. Donors had nominal health at sampling but likely had unrecorded immune exposures. A remark on this clone: As yet, its antigen is unknown.

The V call is TRBV7-9, the J call TRBJ1-2; 7 bases are a match to TRBD1. The receptor comes from a girl less than two years old in good health and CMV-seronegative. The sequencing sample was made of PBMCs. This chain's CDR3 is CASSTQAQGSPHGYTF. The CDR3 coding sequence is TGTGCCAGCAGCACCCAAGCACAGGGGTCCCCGCATGGCTACACCTTC.